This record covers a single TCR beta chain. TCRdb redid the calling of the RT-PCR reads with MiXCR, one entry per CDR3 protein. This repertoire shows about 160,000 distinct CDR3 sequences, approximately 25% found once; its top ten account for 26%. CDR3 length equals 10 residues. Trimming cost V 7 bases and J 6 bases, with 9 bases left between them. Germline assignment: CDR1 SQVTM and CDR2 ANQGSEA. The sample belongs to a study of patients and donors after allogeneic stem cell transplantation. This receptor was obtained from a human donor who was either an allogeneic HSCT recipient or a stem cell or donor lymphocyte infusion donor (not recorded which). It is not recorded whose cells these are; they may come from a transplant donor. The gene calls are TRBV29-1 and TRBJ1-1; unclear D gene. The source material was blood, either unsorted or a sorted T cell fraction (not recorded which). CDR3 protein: CSASFPEAFF. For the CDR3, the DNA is TGCAGCGCCTCTTTCCCTGAAGCTTTCTTT.